This is a list of T cell receptor beta chains from one sample in a study of T-cell memory formation after mild COVID-19. TCRdb reprocessed the 5' RACE reads with MiXCR, giving one entry per CDR3 protein. Of about 140,000 distinct CDR3 sequences listed, 14% to 15% are singletons. Input material: PBMCs or a T cell subset sorted from them (not recorded which). The receptors derive from an adult woman who had mild COVID-19 (a few samples of this study predate the infection). Cell type and time point are not known. CDR3s include the opening cysteine and the closing phenylalanine or tryptophan. The D gene is left open where the match is weak. The listing skips clone size in some rows; elsewhere it reads once, few, many or a size class.

size,V,D,J,DNA,CDR3
NA,TRBV20-1,NA,TRBJ2-7,TGCAGTGCTAGAGGGGCTAGCAACGCCTACGAGCAGTACTTC,CSARGASNAYEQYF
NA,TRBV9,NA,TRBJ2-7,TGTGCCAGCAGCGTAGCTGAGGGGGGCACCTCCTACGAGCAGTACTTC,CASSVAEGGTSYEQYF
NA,TRBV2,NA,TRBJ2-1,TGTGCCAGCAGTGAAAGGCAGGTAGCCTTCGATGAGCAGTTCTTC,CASSERQVAFDEQFF
NA,TRBV20-1,NA,TRBJ1-1,TGCAGTGCTAGAGATGTCGGACAGTCGAGGTTCGGCACTGAAGCTTTCTTT,CSARDVGQSRFGTEAFF
few,TRBV9,NA,TRBJ2-3,TGTGCCAGCAGCGATCGAGGTTACCCAGATACGCAGTATTTT,CASSDRGYPDTQYF
many,TRBV7-9,NA,TRBJ2-1,TGTGCCAGCAGCGCCCAGGTCGCGACCAATGAGCAGTTCTTC,CASSAQVATNEQFF
NA,TRBV27,TRBD1,TRBJ2-4,TGTGCCAGCAGTTCTTATAGGACAGGGGACCCTCCCTTCAGGAACATTCAGTACTTC,CASSSYRTGDPPFRNIQYF
NA,TRBV5-6,NA,TRBJ2-5,TGTGCCAGCAGCTTGGTAGCGGCTCAAGAGACCCAGTACTTC,CASSLVAAQETQYF
NA,TRBV4-3,NA,TRBJ2-7,TGCGCCAGCAGCCAAGATTATTCCCCAGGGTGGTACTACGAGCAGTACTTC,CASSQDYSPGWYYEQYF
NA,TRBV9,NA,TRBJ1-1,TGTGCCAGCAGCGTAGTGAGGGGGGCTATGGACACTGAAGCTTTCTTT,CASSVVRGAMDTEAFF
few,TRBV24-1,TRBD1,TRBJ2-1,TGTGCCACCAGTGATTCCACTACAGGGGGCGAGTACAATGAGCAGTTCTTC,CATSDSTTGGEYNEQFF
NA,TRBV29-1,NA,TRBJ1-1,TGCAGCGTTGAGACACAGGGCACTGAAGCTTCCTTT,CSVETQGTEASF
few,TRBV6-5,TRBD2,TRBJ2-7,TGTGCCAGCAGTCCCCCGGGGGGGTTCTCCTACGAGCAGTACTTC,CASSPPGGFSYEQYF
NA,TRBV19,NA,TRBJ2-5,TGTGCCAGTAGCACCAAGGGAACCCAGTACTTC,CASSTKGTQYF
few,TRBV5-1,NA,TRBJ1-2,TGCGCCAGCAGCTTGGGAGACTCTACAGAGCTCGAATTC,CASSLGDSTELEF
NA,TRBV12-3/TRBV12-4,NA,TRBJ1-5,TGTGCCAGCAGTTCAGGCGGCAATCAGCCCCAGCATTTT,CASSSGGNQPQHF
NA,TRBV7-6,TRBD2,TRBJ2-1,TGTGCCAGCAGCTTAGGGACTAGCGGGGGGGGCTACAATGAGCAGTTCTTC,CASSLGTSGGGYNEQFF
NA,TRBV24-1,TRBD1,TRBJ1-5,TGTGCCACCAGTGATGGGGACAGCTATCAGCCCCAGCATTTT,CATSDGDSYQPQHF
few,TRBV13,NA,TRBJ2-1,TGTGCCAGCAGCCCGCTTCGTGGGAGCTCCTACAATGAGCAGTTCTTC,CASSPLRGSSYNEQFF
few,TRBV20-1,TRBD2,TRBJ2-3,TGCAGTGCTTCCTCCACTAGCGAGCTCTTCACAGATACGCAGTATTTT,CSASSTSELFTDTQYF
NA,TRBV4-1,NA,TRBJ1-2,TGCGCCAGCAGCCAAGGACCCCTGGGAGGCTACACCTTC,CASSQGPLGGYTF
many,TRBV19,NA,TRBJ2-3,TGTGCCAGTAGTAGCGGGAGCACAGATACGCAGTATTTT,CASSSGSTDTQYF
NA,TRBV6-6,NA,TRBJ1-1,TGTGCCAGCAGTTACTCGTTCTTACCCTCACAGGGAGAAGAAGCTTTCTTT,CASSYSFLPSQGEEAFF
NA,TRBV4-2,TRBD1,TRBJ2-1,TGTGCCAGCAGCCAGGTCGCCGTCGGGACAGGGGTCTTTGATGAGCAGTTCTTC,CASSQVAVGTGVFDEQFF
few,TRBV13,NA,TRBJ2-3,TGTGCCAGCAGCCCTCAAGAAGGGGGGATAGATACGCAGTATTTT,CASSPQEGGIDTQYF
many,TRBV5-1,TRBD1,TRBJ1-1,TGTGCCAGCAGCCCGGGGACAGGGAACACTGAAGCTTTCTTT,CASSPGTGNTEAFF
NA,TRBV7-8,NA,TRBJ1-5,TGTGCCAGCAGCCCAACGACAGGACTTTATAGCAATCAGCCCCAGCATTTT,CASSPTTGLYSNQPQHF
NA,TRBV11-2,NA,TRBJ2-2,TGTGCCAGCAGCTTTATAACACCGAACACCGGGGAGCTGTTTTTT,CASSFITPNTGELFF
many,TRBV7-2,NA,TRBJ1-5,TGTGCCAGCAGCTTAGGAGTGGACCGTTATAGCAATCAGCCCCAGCATTTT,CASSLGVDRYSNQPQHF
NA,TRBV29-1,NA,TRBJ1-4,TGCAGCGTTGAAGATCAGGCCACCCAATTGGAAAAACTGTTTTTT,CSVEDQATQLEKLFF
many,TRBV2,TRBD2,TRBJ2-3,TGTGCCAGCAGTCCCCCCGCCAGCGGGAGGTCGACAGATACGCAGTATTTT,CASSPPASGRSTDTQYF
NA,TRBV20-1,TRBD1,TRBJ1-2,TGCAGTGCTAGAGTCCTCACAGGGGGTAACTATGGCTACACCTTC,CSARVLTGGNYGYTF
NA,TRBV7-3,NA,TRBJ2-3,TGTGCCAGCAGCTTAACAGGGGCCAGCACAGATACGCAGTATTTT,CASSLTGASTDTQYF
NA,TRBV29-1,NA,TRBJ2-7,TGCAGCGTTATTGCGGGGAACACCTACGAGCAGTACTTC,CSVIAGNTYEQYF
NA,TRBV4-3,TRBD2,TRBJ2-7,TGCGCCAGCAGCCAAGATAGGTGGGCTAGCGGGAGTGGGTACGAGCAGTACTTC,CASSQDRWASGSGYEQYF
NA,TRBV12-3/TRBV12-4,NA,TRBJ1-5,TGTGCCAGCAGTTTATCACGGGGTCAGCCCCAGCATTTT,CASSLSRGQPQHF
once,TRBV15,NA,TRBJ1-2,TGTGCCACCAGCAGAGGGGTACCCAATGGCTACACCTTC,CATSRGVPNGYTF
NA,TRBV4-3,TRBD2,TRBJ2-7,TGCGCCAGCAGCCAAGGTAGCGGGAGGTCCTCCTACGAGCAGTACTTC,CASSQGSGRSSYEQYF
few,TRBV9,NA,TRBJ2-7,TGTGCCAGCAGTCCAGGGGGGGGTTCTCCCTCCGAGCAGTACTTC,CASSPGGGSPSEQYF
few,TRBV20-1,NA,TRBJ2-5,TGCAGTGCCCTCCGAGGGGGGGGAGAGACCCAGTACTTC,CSALRGGGETQYF
many,TRBV6-6,TRBD1,TRBJ2-1,TGTGCCAGCAGTTTTACAGGGGGCTCCTACAATGAGCAGTTCTTC,CASSFTGGSYNEQFF
many,TRBV5-1,TRBD2,TRBJ2-2,TGCGCCAGCAGCTTCCTAGCGGAGAACACCGGGGAGCTGTTTTTT,CASSFLAENTGELFF
NA,TRBV29-1,NA,TRBJ1-1,TGCAGCGTTGTTGAGGGTACTGAAGCTTTCTTT,CSVVEGTEAFF
NA,TRBV4-3,NA,TRBJ1-1,TGCGCCAGCAGCCAAGATTCCACGGGACTATTCACTGAAGCTTTCTTT,CASSQDSTGLFTEAFF
NA,TRBV5-6,NA,TRBJ2-3,TGTGCCAGCAGCTTGGGGAGGGGATACACAGATACGCAGTATTTT,CASSLGRGYTDTQYF
few,TRBV20-1,TRBD1,TRBJ1-1,TGCAGTGCTCGGACAGGGGGCACTGAAGCTTTCTTT,CSARTGGTEAFF
NA,TRBV6-5,NA,TRBJ2-2,TGTGCCAGCAGGACGGACACCGGGGAGCTGTTTTTT,CASRTDTGELFF
few,TRBV29-1,TRBD1,TRBJ2-5,TGCAGCGTTGGGGGGACAGGGGGCCCCCCTGGCCAGTACTTC,CSVGGTGGPPGQYF